This T cell receptor (beta chain) was identified in a study of OX40 agonist ivuxolimab in advanced cancers. At the level of the study: Hepatocellular carcinoma, melanoma, renal cell or head and neck cancer occurred in dose-escalation patients.

CDR3 length equals 15 residues. V was shortened by 3 bases and J by 5 bases, with 14 bases between the two germline ends. CDR1 is LNHDA, CDR2 SQIVND, per germline (reference sequence). This table comes from immunoSEQ multiplex PCR, and its TCRdb copy is limited to in-frame clones, with some not included. The sample includes roughly 61,000 clones, around 90% of them seen just once. This specimen was CD4+ or CD8+ T cells sorted from blood, taken in a trial of the OX40 agonist ivuxolimab. The TCR originated in an adult with an advanced solid tumor such as melanoma, head and neck, liver or kidney cancer. This chain links TRBV19 with TRBJ1-5; D is unclear. For the CDR3, the DNA is TGTGCCAGTAGTATGGGCCGGGTTGTTGATCAGCCCCAGCATTTT. It is translated as CASSMGRVVDQPQHF.